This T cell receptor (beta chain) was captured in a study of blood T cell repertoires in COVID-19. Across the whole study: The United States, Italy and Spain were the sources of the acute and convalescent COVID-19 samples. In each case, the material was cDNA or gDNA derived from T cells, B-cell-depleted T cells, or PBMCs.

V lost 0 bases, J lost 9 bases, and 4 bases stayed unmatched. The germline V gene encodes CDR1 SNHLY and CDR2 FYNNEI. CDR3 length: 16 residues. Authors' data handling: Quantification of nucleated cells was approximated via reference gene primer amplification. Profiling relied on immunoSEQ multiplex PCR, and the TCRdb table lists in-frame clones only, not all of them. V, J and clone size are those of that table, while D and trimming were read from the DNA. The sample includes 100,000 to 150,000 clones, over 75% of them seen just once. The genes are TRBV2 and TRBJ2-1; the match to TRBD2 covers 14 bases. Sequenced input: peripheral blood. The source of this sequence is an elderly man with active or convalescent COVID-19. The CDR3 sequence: CASSEAGLAGGGEQFF. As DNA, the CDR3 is TGTGCCAGCAGTGAAGCTGGACTAGCGGGGGGAGGTGAGCAGTTCTTC.